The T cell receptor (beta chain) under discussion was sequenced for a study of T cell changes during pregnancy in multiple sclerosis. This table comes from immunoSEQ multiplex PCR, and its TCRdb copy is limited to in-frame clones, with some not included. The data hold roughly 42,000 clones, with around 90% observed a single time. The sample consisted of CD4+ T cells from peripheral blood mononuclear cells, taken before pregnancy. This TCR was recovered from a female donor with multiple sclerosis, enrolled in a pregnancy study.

CDR3 in DNA: TGTGCCAGCAATCGGGACAGGGGGAGCAATCAGCCCCAGCATTTT. Protein: CASNRDRGSNQPQHF. The chain links TRBV21-1 to TRBJ1-5; whether TRBD1, the table's D call, matches the DNA was not checked. TRBV21-1 is a known pseudogene. The CDR3 is 15 residues long.